This T cell receptor beta chain appears in the sequencing data of a study of blood T cell repertoires in COVID-19. The sample holds one count of this clone. Measured with immunoSEQ multiplex PCR; TCRdb has only the in-frame clones, and not every one. In the table there are around 230,000 clones, 65% to 90% of which are singletons. CDR1 and CDR2 from the germline V gene are SQVTM and ANQGSEA. Losses at the gene ends were 6 bases for V and 0 bases for J; bases not matched to a gene: 7. CDR3 size: 14 residues. The receptor was isolated from a man aged 40-50 years who had recovered from COVID-19. Sequenced input: peripheral blood. The gene calls are TRBV29-1 and TRBJ1-1, with 7 nucleotides matching TRBD1. The CDR3 sequence is CSVLDRPLNTEAFF. The CDR3 DNA sequence: TGCAGCGTGCTGGACAGGCCCCTGAACACTGAAGCTTTCTTT.